The 12 T cell receptor beta chains below all came from one sample that was sequenced in a study of control samples from healthy donors and cancer patients. Clones were sequenced by immunoSEQ multiplex PCR, and TCRdb holds only the in-frame ones, with some missing. The table shows about 130,000 clones, with approximately 90% occurring only once. Sequenced: blood. Every receptor here comes from a man between 18 and 35 years old in good health.

V usage is TRBV6-5 and J usage is TRBJ1-1, with D unresolved. Trimming removed 0 bases from V and 5 bases from J, with 13 bases in between. The V gene's germline CDR1 is MNHEY and CDR2 SVGAGI. The CDR3 spans 15 residues. CDR3 sequence reads: CASSYSTGFGTEAFF. Written as DNA, the CDR3 is TGTGCCAGCAGTTACTCGACGGGGTTCGGGACTGAAGCTTTCTTT.

In its sample, this clone was seen once. The chain links TRBV3-1 (or the pseudogene TRBV3-2) to TRBJ1-6, with TRBD1 identical over 7 bases. The CDR3 is 14 residues long. Trimming removed 1 base from V and 7 bases from J; junction bases left unmatched: 1. CDR1 and CDR2 (germline): LGHDT, YNNKEL (reference sequence). CDR3 region: CASSQGQGNSPLHF. As DNA, the CDR3 is TGTGCCAGCAGCCAAGGACAGGGAAATTCACCCCTCCACTTT.

The J gene is TRBJ2-3, the V gene TRBV7-2; the D is unclear. The CDR3 has 12 amino acids. The germline V and J ends were trimmed by 2 bases and 5 bases, with 5 bases remaining between them. From germline, CDR1 is SGHTA and CDR2 FQGNSA. The DNA of the CDR3 is TGTGCCAGCAGCTTAATCGGAGATACGCAGTATTTT. Residues: CASSLIGDTQYF.

V usage is TRBV27 and J usage is TRBJ2-1; 8 nucleotides align to TRBD2. V shed 4 bases, J shed 9 bases, and the junction held 20 bases outside the gene matches. From germline, CDR1 is MNHEY and CDR2 SMNVEV (reference sequence). There are 18 residues in the CDR3. The DNA of the CDR3 is TGTGCCAGCAGTTACTTCCCATCCGGGACTAGATCTTACGGTGAGCAGTTCTTC. Residues: CASSYFPSGTRSYGEQFF.

Here the CDR3 reads CAAGRTGVNTEAFF. The CDR3 DNA reads as TGTGCCGCAGGGCGGACAGGGGTCAACACTGAAGCTTTCTTT. The chain combines TRBV10-3 with TRBJ1-1; 9 nucleotides line up with TRBD1. There are 14 residues in the CDR3. The V segment lost 11 bases and the J segment 2 bases; nucleotides outside the gene matches: 9. Germline CDR1 ENHRY, CDR2 SYGVKD.

V gene TRBV5-1 combines with J gene TRBJ2-1; TRBD1 is a possible D gene (5 bases). V was shortened by 0 bases and J by 8 bases, with 15 bases between the two germline ends. Germline CDR1 is SGHRS and CDR2 is YFSETQ. The CDR3 has 15 residues. CDR3 sequence reads: CASSLAAGKSHEQFF. CDR3 bases: TGCGCCAGCAGCTTGGCGGCAGGGAAAAGCCATGAGCAGTTCTTC. Full variable domain (missing parts from reference TRBV5-1 and TRBJ2-1): KAGVTQTPRYLIKTRGQQVTLSCSPISGHRSVSWYQQTPGQGLQFLFEYFSETQRNKGNFPGRFSGRQFSNSRSEMNVSTLELGDSALYLCASSLAAGKSHEQFFGPGTRLTVL.

The J gene is TRBJ2-3, the V gene TRBV9; 14 bases fit TRBD2. V lost 4 bases and J lost 1; bases outside the gene matches: 2. The CDR3 sequence is 16 residues long. Germline CDR1 is SGDLS and CDR2 is YYNGEE. The chain's CDR3 is CASSPGLAGGTDTQYF. The CDR3 DNA follows: TGTGCCAGCAGCCCGGGACTAGCGGGAGGCACAGATACGCAGTATTTT.

The chain recombines TRBV9 with TRBJ2-2; no clear D gene. Trimming pared 0 bases from V and 3 bases from J, leaving 6 bases between. The V gene's germline CDR1 is SGDLS and CDR2 YYNGEE. This CDR3 region has 14 residues. The CDR3 reads CASSVDPHTGELFF. The CDR3 DNA sequence: TGTGCCAGCAGCGTAGACCCGCACACCGGGGAGCTGTTTTTT.

The chain employs TRBV20-1 and TRBJ2-2, with 9 bases that match TRBD1. CDR1 and CDR2 from the germline V gene are DFQATT and SNEGSKA (reference sequence). With 3 bases clipped from V and 4 bases from J, the junction kept 9 bases outside the gene matches. The CDR3 spans 16 residues. The CDR3 reads CSASSTGGAGTGELFF. In nucleotides, the CDR3 is TGCAGTGCTAGTAGCACAGGGGGCGCAGGCACCGGGGAGCTGTTTTTT.

The CDR3 loop is CASSGDRGEFYNEQFF. CDR3 in DNA: TGTGCCAGCAGCGGGGACAGGGGGGAATTTTACAATGAGCAGTTCTTC. The chain is built from TRBV9 and TRBJ2-1, with 11 bases that match TRBD1. The germline gives CDR1 SGDLS, CDR2 YYNGEE. Unmatched junction bases numbered 6, after V lost 3 bases and J lost 4 bases. The CDR3 length is 16 residues.

By frequency in the sample, this clone is medium-sized (0.01 to 0.1%). The V gene is TRBV15, the J gene TRBJ2-6, with 7 bases identical to TRBD1. Per the germline V gene, CDR1 is LNHNV and CDR2 is YYDKDF (reference sequence). The junction had 1 base not matched to a gene; V was cut back by 1 base and J by 1 base. This CDR3 spans 16 amino acids. CDR3 in amino acids: CATSRGGQSGANVLTF. The CDR3, as DNA: TGTGCCACCAGCAGAGGGGGACAGTCTGGGGCCAACGTCCTGACTTTC.

J is TRBJ1-2 and V is TRBV9; TRBD1 matches at 11 bases. The germline gives CDR1 SGDLS, CDR2 YYNGEE. V shed 0 bases and J 4 bases; nucleotides not matched to a gene: 8. The CDR3 totals 17 residues. The CDR3 sequence: CASSVAGQGATLYGYTF. CDR3 in DNA: TGTGCCAGCAGCGTAGCCGGACAGGGGGCCACTCTCTATGGCTACACCTTC. Filled out from reference TRBV9 and TRBJ1-2, the complete variable domain reads DSGVTQTPKHLITATGQRVTLRCSPRSGDLSVYWYQQSLDQGLQFLIQYYNGEERAKGNILERFSAQQFPDLHSELNLSSLELGDSALYFCASSVAGQGATLYGYTFGSGTRLTVV.